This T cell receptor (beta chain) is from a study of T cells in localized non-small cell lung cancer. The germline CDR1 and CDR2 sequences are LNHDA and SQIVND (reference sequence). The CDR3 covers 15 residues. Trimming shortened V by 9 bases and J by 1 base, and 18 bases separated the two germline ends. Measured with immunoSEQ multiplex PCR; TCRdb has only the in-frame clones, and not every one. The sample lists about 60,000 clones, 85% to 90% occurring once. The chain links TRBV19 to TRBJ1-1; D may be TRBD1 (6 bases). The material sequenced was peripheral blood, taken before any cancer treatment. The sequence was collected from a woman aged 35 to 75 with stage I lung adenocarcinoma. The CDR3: CASRSGAAGNTEAFF. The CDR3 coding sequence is TGTGCCAGCAGATCGGGGGCCGCGGGGAACACTGAAGCTTTCTTT. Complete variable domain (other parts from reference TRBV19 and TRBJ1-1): DGGITQSPKYLFRKEGQNVTLSCEQNLNHDAMYWYRQDPGQGLRLIYYSQIVNDFQKGDIAEGYSVSREKKESFPLTVTSAQKNPTAFYLCASRSGAAGNTEAFFGQGTRLTVV.